This T cell receptor (beta chain) was identified in a study of T cells in tuberculosis. Findings and caveats of the study: Smaller alpha distances in active tuberculosis partly reflected shorter CDR3-alpha lengths.

V gave up 3 bases and J gave up 3 bases; unmatched junction bases: 3. The CDR3 runs to 15 residues. The germline CDR1 and CDR2 sequences are LNHDA and SQIVND (reference sequence). Clones were sequenced by immunoSEQ multiplex PCR, and TCRdb holds only the in-frame ones, with some missing. The sample yields about 20,000 clones, more than 80% seen once. In regard to this clone: The antigen remains unidentified.

What was sequenced was PBMCs. V and J are TRBV19 and TRBJ2-7; the match to TRBD2 covers 12 bases. The TCR comes from a donor aged 10 to 29 with latent tuberculosis or without tuberculosis infection. In DNA, the CDR3 is TGTGCCAGTAGTATGACTAGCGGGGGAGGCTACGAGCAGTACTTC. This gives the protein CASSMTSGGGYEQYF.